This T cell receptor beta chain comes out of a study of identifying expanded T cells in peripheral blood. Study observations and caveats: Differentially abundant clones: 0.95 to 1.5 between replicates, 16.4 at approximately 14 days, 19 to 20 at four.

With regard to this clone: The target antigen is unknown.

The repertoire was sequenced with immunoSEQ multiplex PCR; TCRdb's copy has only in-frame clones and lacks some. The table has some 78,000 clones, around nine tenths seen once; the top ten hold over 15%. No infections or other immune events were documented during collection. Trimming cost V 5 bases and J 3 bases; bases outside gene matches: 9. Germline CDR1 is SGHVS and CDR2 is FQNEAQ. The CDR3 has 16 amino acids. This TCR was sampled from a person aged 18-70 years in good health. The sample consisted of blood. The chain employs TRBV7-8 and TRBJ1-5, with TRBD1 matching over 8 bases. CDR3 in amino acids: CASSPSRQGYNQPQHF. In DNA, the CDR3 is TGTGCCAGCAGCCCGTCAAGACAGGGGTACAATCAGCCCCAGCATTTT.